This T cell receptor beta chain was documented in a study of blood T cells in healthy people across ages. Study-wide context: Capture via template switching afforded approximately one barcoded beta molecule per two T cells.

Per germline, CDR1 LNHNV and CDR2 YYDKDF (reference sequence). V dropped 10 bases and J dropped 0 bases, with 17 bases sitting between them. The CDR3 is made up of 15 amino acids. Together with a sample-barcoded 5' primer, a J-beta primer mix was included in a second PCR lasting roughly 6 to 12 cycles. TCRdb recomputed calls from the 5' RACE reads with MiXCR, one row per CDR3 protein. The table has 1,100,000 or so distinct CDR3 sequences, 45% seen once. This clonotype was sampled from a woman aged 55 to 70 in good health. The rearrangement joins TRBV15 to TRBJ2-3; possible D gene TRBD1, 5 bases. Sequenced: blood. CDR3 residues: CAIRDGRTSTDTQYF. The CDR3 DNA follows: TGTGCCATCCGCGACGGGCGGACAAGCACAGATACGCAGTATTTT.